Following are 5 T cell receptor beta chains from one sample sequenced in a study of lymphopenia after photon versus proton radiotherapy. Here immunoSEQ multiplex PCR was the method, and the copy in TCRdb shows in-frame clones only, minus some. There are 55,000 to 70,000 clones in the sample; 70% to 90% occur only once, and less than 2.5% lies in the top ten. Sequenced here: peripheral blood, sampled from a patient treated with photon-based radiotherapy. Receptors were obtained from a man aged 35-49 years with gastric cancer.

The chain has TRBV18 and TRBJ1-1; unclear D gene. Trimming removed 3 bases at V and 1 base at J, with 6 bases between. The CDR3 is 13 amino acids. Germline lookup yields CDR1 KGHSH and CDR2 LQKENI. This CDR3 is CASSPEGNTEAFF. CDR3 sequence (DNA): TGTGCCAGCTCACCGGAGGGGAACACTGAAGCTTTCTTT.

The V and J genes are TRBV19 and TRBJ1-5; 8 bases are shared with TRBD1. This CDR3 region has 16 residues. Germline assignment: CDR1 LNHDA and CDR2 SQIVND (reference sequence). V trimming: 4 bases; J trimming: 2 bases; junction bases outside the gene matches: 7. CDR3 sequence: CASSTNRGFGNQPQHF. In nucleotides, the CDR3 is TGTGCCAGTAGTACCAACAGGGGGTTCGGCAATCAGCCCCAGCATTTT.

The genes are TRBV6-1 and TRBJ1-6; D gene unclear. Trimming took 8 bases from V and 0 from J, leaving 11 bases between them. The CDR3 runs to 15 residues. In germline, CDR1 is MNHNS, CDR2 SASEGT. CDR3 DNA: TGTGCCAGCGGGGAGGGAAGCTCCTATAATTCACCCCTCCACTTT. It yields the protein CASGEGSSYNSPLHF.

The J gene is TRBJ1-2, the V gene TRBV5-1; D unresolved. The V gene's germline CDR1 is SGHRS and CDR2 YFSETQ. This CDR3 has 14 residues. Trimming took off 1 base at V and 0 bases at J, with 7 bases between the two ends. The chain's CDR3 is CASSLSDPNYGYTF. As DNA, the CDR3 is TGCGCCAGCAGCTTGTCCGACCCTAACTATGGCTACACCTTC.

In DNA form, the CDR3 reads TGTGCCACCAGCAGGGTACCGGGACAGGGGGCGCTTTATGAGCAGTTCTTC. Protein: CATSRVPGQGALYEQFF. This sequence joins TRBV15 and TRBJ2-1, with 12 bases matching TRBD1. The CDR3 loop spans 17 amino acids. V was pared by 3 bases and J by 8 bases, with 11 bases of the junction left unmatched. Germline V CDR1 and CDR2: LNHNV, YYDKDF (reference sequence). The full variable domain, with the rest looked up from reference TRBV15 and TRBJ2-1, is DAMVIQNPRYQVTQFGKPVTLSCSQTLNHNVMYWYQQKSSQAPKLLFHYYDKDFNNEADTPDNFQSRRPNTSFCFLDIRSPGLGDTAMYLCATSRVPGQGALYEQFFGPGTRLTVL.